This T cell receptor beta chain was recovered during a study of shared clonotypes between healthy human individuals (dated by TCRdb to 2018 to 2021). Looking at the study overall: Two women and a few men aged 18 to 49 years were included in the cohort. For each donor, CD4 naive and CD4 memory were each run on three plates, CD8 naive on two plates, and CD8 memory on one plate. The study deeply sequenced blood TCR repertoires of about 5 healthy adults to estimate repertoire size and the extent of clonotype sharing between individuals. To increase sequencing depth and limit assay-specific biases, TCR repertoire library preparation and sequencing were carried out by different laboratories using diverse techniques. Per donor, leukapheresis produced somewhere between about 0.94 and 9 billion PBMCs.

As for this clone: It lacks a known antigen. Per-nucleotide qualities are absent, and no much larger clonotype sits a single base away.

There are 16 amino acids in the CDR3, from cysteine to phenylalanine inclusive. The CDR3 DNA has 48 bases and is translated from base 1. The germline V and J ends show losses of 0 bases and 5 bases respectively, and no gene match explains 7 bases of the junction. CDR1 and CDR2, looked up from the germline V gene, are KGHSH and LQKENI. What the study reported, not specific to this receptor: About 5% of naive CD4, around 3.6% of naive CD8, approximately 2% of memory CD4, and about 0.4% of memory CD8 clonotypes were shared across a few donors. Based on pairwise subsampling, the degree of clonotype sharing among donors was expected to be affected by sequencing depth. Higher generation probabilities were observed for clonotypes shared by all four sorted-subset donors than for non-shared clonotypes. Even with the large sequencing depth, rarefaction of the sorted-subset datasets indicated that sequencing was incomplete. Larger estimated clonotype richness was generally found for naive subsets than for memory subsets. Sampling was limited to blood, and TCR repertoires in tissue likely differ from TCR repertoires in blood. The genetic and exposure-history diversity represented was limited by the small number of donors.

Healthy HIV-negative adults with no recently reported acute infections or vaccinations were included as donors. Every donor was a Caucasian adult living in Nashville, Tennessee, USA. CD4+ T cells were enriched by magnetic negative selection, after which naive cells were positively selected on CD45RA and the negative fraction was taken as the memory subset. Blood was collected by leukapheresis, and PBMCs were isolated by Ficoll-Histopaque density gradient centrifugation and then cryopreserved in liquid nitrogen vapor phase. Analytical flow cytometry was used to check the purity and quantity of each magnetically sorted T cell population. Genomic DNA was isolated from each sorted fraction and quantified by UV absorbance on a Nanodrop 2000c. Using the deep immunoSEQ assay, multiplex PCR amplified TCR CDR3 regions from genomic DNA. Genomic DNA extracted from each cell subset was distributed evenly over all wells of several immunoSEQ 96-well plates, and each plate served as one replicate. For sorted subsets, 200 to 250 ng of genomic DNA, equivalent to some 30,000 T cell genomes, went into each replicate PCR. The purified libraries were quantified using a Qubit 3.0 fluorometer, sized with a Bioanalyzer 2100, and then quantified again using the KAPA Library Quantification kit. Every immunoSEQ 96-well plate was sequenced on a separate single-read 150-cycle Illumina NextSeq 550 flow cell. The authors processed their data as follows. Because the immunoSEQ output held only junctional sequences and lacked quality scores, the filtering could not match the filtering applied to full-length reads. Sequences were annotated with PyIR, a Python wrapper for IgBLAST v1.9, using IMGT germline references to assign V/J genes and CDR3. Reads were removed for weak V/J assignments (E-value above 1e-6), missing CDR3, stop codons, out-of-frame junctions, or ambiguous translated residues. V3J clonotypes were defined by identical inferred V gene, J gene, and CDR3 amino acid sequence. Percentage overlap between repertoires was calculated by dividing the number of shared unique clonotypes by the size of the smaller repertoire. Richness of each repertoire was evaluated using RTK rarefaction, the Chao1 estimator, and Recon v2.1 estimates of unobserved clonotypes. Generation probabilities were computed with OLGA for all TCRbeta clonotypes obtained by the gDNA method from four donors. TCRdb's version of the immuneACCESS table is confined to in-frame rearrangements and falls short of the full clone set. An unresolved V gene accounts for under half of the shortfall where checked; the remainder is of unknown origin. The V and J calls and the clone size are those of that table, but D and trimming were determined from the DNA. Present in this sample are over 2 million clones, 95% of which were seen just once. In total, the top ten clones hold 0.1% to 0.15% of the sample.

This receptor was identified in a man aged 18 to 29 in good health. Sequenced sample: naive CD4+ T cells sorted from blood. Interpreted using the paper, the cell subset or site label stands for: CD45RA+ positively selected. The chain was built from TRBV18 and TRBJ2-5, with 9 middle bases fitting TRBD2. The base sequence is TGTGCCAGCTCACCACCTAGCGGGGGAATTGGTGAGACCCAGTACTTC. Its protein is CASSPPSGGIGETQYF.